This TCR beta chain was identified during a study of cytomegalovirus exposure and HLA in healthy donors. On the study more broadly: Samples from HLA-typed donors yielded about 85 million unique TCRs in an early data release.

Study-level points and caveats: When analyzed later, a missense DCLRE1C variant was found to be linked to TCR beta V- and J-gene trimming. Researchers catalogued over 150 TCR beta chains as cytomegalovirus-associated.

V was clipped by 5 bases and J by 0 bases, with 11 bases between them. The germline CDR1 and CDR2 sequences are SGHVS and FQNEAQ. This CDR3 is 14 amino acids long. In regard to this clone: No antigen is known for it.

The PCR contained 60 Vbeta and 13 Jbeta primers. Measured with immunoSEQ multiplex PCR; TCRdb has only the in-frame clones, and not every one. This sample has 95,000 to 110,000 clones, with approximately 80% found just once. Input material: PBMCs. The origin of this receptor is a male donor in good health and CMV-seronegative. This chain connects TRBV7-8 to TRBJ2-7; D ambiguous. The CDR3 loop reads CASSDYSSSYEQYF. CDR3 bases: TGTGCCAGCAGCGATTATAGCAGCTCCTACGAGCAGTACTTC.